This section outlines one T cell receptor (beta chain) sequence together with its context. Germline CDR1 and CDR2: WSHSY and SAAADI. This CDR3 comprises 13 residues. The V and J ends lost 6 bases and 7 bases respectively, with 15 bases between them. This entry comes from a study of prognosis after radiotherapy for stage I lung cancer. Whole-study context: April 2018 to early 2019 saw enrollment of stage I non-small cell lung cancer patients. SBRT spanned 3 to 5 fractions, reaching a biologically effective dose of at least 100 Gy.

It was by two-round multiplex PCR that TCR beta CDR3 was amplified from genomic DNA. Every TRBV and TRBJ gene had its own specific primer in first-round PCR. Second-round PCR relied on universal primers. MiXCR was run by TCRdb on the multiplex PCR reads, yielding one entry per CDR3 protein. The top ten hold around 60% of the sample, which has roughly 23,000 distinct CDR3 sequences, roughly 40% seen once. The material sequenced was PBMCs, taken before or after stereotactic body radiation therapy (not recorded which). This TCR derives from a donor aged 50 or older with non-small cell lung cancer. The chain has TRBV10-2 and TRBJ1-2; perhaps TRBD1 as D (6 bases). CDR3: CASRPRQVSGYTF. The CDR3 coding sequence is TGCGCCAGCAGGCCCAGACAGGTTTCTGGCTACACCTTC.